Listed below are T cell receptor beta chains from one sample, sequenced in a study of vaccination effects on CD4 cells after COVID-19. These receptors have no identified antigens. TCRdb's table, derived via immunoSEQ multiplex PCR, lists solely in-frame clones and lacks some. The sample records approximately 40,000 clones, just under 75% being singletons. The specimen comprised CD4+ T cells from PBMCs cultured with a peptide pool, sampled before COVID-19 vaccination. The receptors stem from a human donor who had a prior SARS-CoV-2 infection. Both conserved end residues are trimmed from each CDR3.

v_gene: TRBV6-5; j_gene: TRBJ1-5; CDR3aa: ASSNRQDQPQH
v_gene: TRBV5-1; j_gene: TRBJ2-5; CDR3aa: ASSNGLAGGPPQETQY
v_gene: TRBV23-1; j_gene: TRBJ2-6; CDR3aa: ASSQYQGARGANVLT
v_gene: TRBV24-1; j_gene: TRBJ2-7; CDR3aa: ATAARDRGLYEQY
v_gene: TRBV3-1/TRBV3-2; j_gene: TRBJ2-1; CDR3aa: ASSQGIGAFYEQF
v_gene: TRBV11-2; j_gene: TRBJ2-7; CDR3aa: ASSLEGAAAYEQY
v_gene: TRBV9; j_gene: TRBJ2-1; CDR3aa: ASSVSNYNEQF
v_gene: TRBV18; j_gene: TRBJ2-3; CDR3aa: ASSPTVGGTDTQY
v_gene: TRBV18; j_gene: TRBJ2-3; CDR3aa: ASSPPGRGGPYTQY
v_gene: TRBV19; j_gene: TRBJ2-3; CDR3aa: ASSPGGGSLGTDTQY
v_gene: TRBV7-9; j_gene: TRBJ2-5; CDR3aa: ASSLAPPTGETQY
v_gene: TRBV2; j_gene: TRBJ2-5; CDR3aa: ASSGSIVTGKETQY
v_gene: TRBV6-5; j_gene: TRBJ1-2; CDR3aa: ASQQVNYGYT
v_gene: TRBV5-1; j_gene: TRBJ1-1; CDR3aa: ASSLYTTMNTEAF
v_gene: TRBV19; j_gene: TRBJ1-4; CDR3aa: ATSDLTWTNEKLF
v_gene: TRBV3-1/TRBV3-2; j_gene: TRBJ2-7; CDR3aa: ASARDRGLVEQY
v_gene: TRBV4-3; j_gene: TRBJ2-7; CDR3aa: ASSRSDRTSGRLWEQY
v_gene: TRBV9; j_gene: TRBJ2-7; CDR3aa: ASSVADRYEQY
v_gene: TRBV3-1/TRBV3-2; j_gene: TRBJ1-5; CDR3aa: ASSVGSGNQPQH
v_gene: TRBV7-6; j_gene: TRBJ2-1; CDR3aa: ASSLRTSGRDEQF
v_gene: TRBV19; j_gene: TRBJ2-2; CDR3aa: ASSIWGPGELF
v_gene: TRBV19; j_gene: TRBJ2-1; CDR3aa: ASSAYNNEQF
v_gene: TRBV24-1; j_gene: TRBJ2-7; CDR3aa: ATSEERQGYEQY
v_gene: TRBV5-6; j_gene: TRBJ2-1; CDR3aa: ASSFYHEQF
v_gene: TRBV19; j_gene: TRBJ1-1; CDR3aa: ASSRIYTGTGWALNTEAF
v_gene: TRBV19; j_gene: TRBJ2-5; CDR3aa: ASSTTNKETQY
v_gene: TRBV2; j_gene: TRBJ1-4; CDR3aa: ASRGDRQGGGELNEKLF
v_gene: TRBV19; j_gene: TRBJ1-2; CDR3aa: ASSIRDRGGYGYT
v_gene: TRBV19; j_gene: TRBJ2-3; CDR3aa: ASSILAGAADTQY
v_gene: TRBV9; j_gene: TRBJ2-7; CDR3aa: ASSVGDRDYYEQY
v_gene: TRBV7-2; j_gene: TRBJ2-1; CDR3aa: ASSLDRGVSYNEQF
v_gene: TRBV7-9; j_gene: TRBJ1-2; CDR3aa: ASSPGSLGYT
v_gene: TRBV3-1/TRBV3-2; j_gene: TRBJ2-1; CDR3aa: ASSQGMSGWDNEQF
v_gene: TRBV10-1; j_gene: TRBJ2-3; CDR3aa: DRSAGADTQY
v_gene: TRBV5-1; j_gene: TRBJ1-1; CDR3aa: ASSNRGTTNTEAF
v_gene: TRBV19; j_gene: TRBJ2-2; CDR3aa: ASSIEAGANTGELF
v_gene: TRBV30; j_gene: TRBJ1-1; CDR3aa: AWSVRGLAEAF